This TCR beta chain was captured in a study of OX40 agonist ivuxolimab in advanced cancers. Study details: Of the patients, three showed partial responses, one with hepatocellular carcinoma and two with cutaneous melanoma.

On this clone: Its matching antigen is unknown.

If patients had autoimmune disease history or systemic immunosuppression, they were excluded. Findings and limits, study-wide: At doses 0.1 to 3.0 mg/kg, CD4+ and CD8+ clones expanded. Antigen targets of the expanded peripheral T cells went undetermined.

Only in-frame clones appear in the TCRdb table, and some are missing; sequencing was by immunoSEQ multiplex PCR. The profile shows tens of thousands of clones, over 85% of them singletons. This CDR3 contains 12 residues. The germline V gene encodes CDR1 GTSNPN and CDR2 SVGIG (reference sequence). Trimming left V 7 bases short and J 6 bases short, with 14 bases between. This chain joins TRBV30 and TRBJ2-3; a possible D gene is TRBD2 (5 bases). The sample here was CD4+ or CD8+ T cells sorted from blood, taken in a trial of the OX40 agonist ivuxolimab. The TCR sequence derives from an adult with an advanced solid tumor such as melanoma, head and neck, liver or kidney cancer. The CDR3: CALRSRGDTQYF. CDR3 bases: TGTGCCTTACGCAGTCGCGGGGATACGCAGTATTTT.